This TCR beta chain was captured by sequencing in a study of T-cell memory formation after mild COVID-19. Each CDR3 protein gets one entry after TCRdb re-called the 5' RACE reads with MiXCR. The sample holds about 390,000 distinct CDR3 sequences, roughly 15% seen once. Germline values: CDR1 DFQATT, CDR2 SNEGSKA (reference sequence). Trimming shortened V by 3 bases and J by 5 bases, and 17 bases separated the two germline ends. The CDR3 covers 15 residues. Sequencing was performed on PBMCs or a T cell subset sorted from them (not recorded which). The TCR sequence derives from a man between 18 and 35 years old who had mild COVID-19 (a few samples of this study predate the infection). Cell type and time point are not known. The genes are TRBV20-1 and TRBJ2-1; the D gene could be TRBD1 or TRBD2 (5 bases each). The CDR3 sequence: CSARLSGTINNEQFF. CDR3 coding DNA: TGCAGTGCTAGGCTCTCCGGGACGATCAACAATGAGCAGTTCTTC.